This T cell receptor (beta chain) came from a study of T-cell memory formation after mild COVID-19. Study as a whole: Clusters were largely donor specific.

Germline CDR1 reads MNHNS; CDR2 reads SASEGT. CDR3 size: 12 residues. Deletions cut 2 bases from V and 9 bases from J, with 11 bases between. TCR alpha and TCR beta cDNA libraries with sample barcodes and UMIs came from 5'RACE using constant-segment primers. From the 5' RACE reads, TCRdb called clonotypes with MiXCR, one entry per CDR3 protein. Seen here are about 470,000 distinct CDR3 sequences, roughly 20% observed once, and the top ten hold over 9%. General study points: The authors did not confirm SARS-CoV-2 specificity of second-wave clones peaking day 37.

This clonotype was picked up a small number of times. What it binds is unknown. The genes are TRBV6-1 and TRBJ2-7; weak D call: TRBD1 (6 bases). Sequencing was performed on PBMCs or a T cell subset sorted from them (not recorded which). This receptor was obtained from an adult woman who had mild COVID-19 (a few samples of this study predate the infection). Cell type and time point are not known. As DNA, the CDR3 is TGTGCCAGCAGTGAATGGGACATTGGGCAGTACTTC. Its protein product is CASSEWDIGQYF.